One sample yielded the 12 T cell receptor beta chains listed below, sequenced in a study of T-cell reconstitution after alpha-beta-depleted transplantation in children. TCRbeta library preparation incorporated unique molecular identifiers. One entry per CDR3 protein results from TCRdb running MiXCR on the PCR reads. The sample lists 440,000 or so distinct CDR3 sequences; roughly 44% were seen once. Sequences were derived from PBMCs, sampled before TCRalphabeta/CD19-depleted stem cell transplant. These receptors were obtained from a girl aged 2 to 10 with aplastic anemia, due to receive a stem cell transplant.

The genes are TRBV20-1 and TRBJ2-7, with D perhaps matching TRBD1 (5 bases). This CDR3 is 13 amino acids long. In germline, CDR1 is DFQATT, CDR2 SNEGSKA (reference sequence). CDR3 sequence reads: CSAGRAATYEQYF. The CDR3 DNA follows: TGCAGCGCTGGCAGGGCCGCAACCTACGAGCAGTACTTC.

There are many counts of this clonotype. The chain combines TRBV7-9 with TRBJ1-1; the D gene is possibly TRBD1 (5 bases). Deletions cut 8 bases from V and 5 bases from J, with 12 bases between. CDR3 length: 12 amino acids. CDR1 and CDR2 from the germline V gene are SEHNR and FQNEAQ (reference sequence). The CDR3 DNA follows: TGTGCCAGCCTCCCAGGGACGACTGAAGCTTTCTTT. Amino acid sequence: CASLPGTTEAFF.

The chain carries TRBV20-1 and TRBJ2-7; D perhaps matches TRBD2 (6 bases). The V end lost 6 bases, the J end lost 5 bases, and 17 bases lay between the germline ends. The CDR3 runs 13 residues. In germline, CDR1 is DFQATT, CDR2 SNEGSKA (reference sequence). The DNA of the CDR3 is TGCAGTGCCGGGACTCCCTCGGGTAACGAGCAGTACTTC. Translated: CSAGTPSGNEQYF.

Here the CDR3 DNA reads TGCGCCAGCAGCTTGGGGACTAGCGGGAGGACCAAAAACATTCAGTACTTC. This gives the protein CASSLGTSGRTKNIQYF. V and J are TRBV5-1 and TRBJ2-4; 14 positions match TRBD2. Germline trimming cut 0 bases from V and 2 bases from J; bases unmatched to any gene: 1. The CDR3 contains 17 residues. The V gene's germline CDR1 is SGHRS and CDR2 YFSETQ.

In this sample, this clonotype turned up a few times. CDR3 coding DNA: TGCGCCAGCAGCCAAGCGGTAAGGGGAAGGGACAATGAGCAGTTCTTC. This codes for CASSQAVRGRDNEQFF. The chain uses TRBV4-1 and TRBJ2-1; maybe TRBD1 (5 bases). Germline loops: CDR1 MGHRA, CDR2 YSYEKL. The CDR3 runs 16 residues. Trimming cost V 1 base and J 5 bases, with 15 bases left between them.

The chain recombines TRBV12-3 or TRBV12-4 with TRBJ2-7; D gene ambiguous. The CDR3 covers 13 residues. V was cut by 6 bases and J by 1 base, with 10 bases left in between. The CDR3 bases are TGTGCCAGCAGCTACCAAGCGTCCTACGAGCAGTACTTC. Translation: CASSYQASYEQYF.

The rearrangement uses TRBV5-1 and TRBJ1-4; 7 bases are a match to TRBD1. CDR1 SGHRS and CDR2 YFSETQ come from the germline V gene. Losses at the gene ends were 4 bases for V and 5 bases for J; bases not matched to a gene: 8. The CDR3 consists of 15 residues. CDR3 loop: CASSPLDRSNEKLFF. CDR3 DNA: TGCGCCAGCAGCCCCCTGGACAGGAGCAATGAAAAACTGTTTTTT.

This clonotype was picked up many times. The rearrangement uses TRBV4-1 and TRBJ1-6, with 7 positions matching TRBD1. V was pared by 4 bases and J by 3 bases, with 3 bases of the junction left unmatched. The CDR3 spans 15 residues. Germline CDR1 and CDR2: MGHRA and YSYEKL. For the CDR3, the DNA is TGCGCCAGCAGCCCAGACAGGGACTATAATTCACCCCTCCACTTT. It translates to CASSPDRDYNSPLHF.

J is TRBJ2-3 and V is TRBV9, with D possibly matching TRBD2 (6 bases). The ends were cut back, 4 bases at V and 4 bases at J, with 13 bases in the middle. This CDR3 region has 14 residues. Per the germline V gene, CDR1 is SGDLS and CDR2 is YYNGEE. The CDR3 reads CASSSRLVPDTQYF. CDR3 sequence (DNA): TGTGCCAGCAGCTCCAGACTAGTCCCAGATACGCAGTATTTT. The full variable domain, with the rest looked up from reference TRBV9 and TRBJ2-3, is DSGVTQTPKHLITATGQRVTLRCSPRSGDLSVYWYQQSLDQGLQFLIQYYNGEERAKGNILERFSAQQFPDLHSELNLSSLELGDSALYFCASSSRLVPDTQYFGPGTRLTVL.

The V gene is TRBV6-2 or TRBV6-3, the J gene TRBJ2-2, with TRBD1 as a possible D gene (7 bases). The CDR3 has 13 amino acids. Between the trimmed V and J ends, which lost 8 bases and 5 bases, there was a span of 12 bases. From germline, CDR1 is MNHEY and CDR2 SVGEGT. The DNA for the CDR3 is TGTGCCAGCGACAGGGACTCAACCGGGGAGCTGTTTTTT. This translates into CASDRDSTGELFF.

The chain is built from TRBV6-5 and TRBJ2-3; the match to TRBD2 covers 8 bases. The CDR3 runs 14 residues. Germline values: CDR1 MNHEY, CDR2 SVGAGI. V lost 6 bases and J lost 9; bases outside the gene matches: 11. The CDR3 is CASSPSRERETQYF. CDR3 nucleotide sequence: TGTGCCAGCAGCCCCTCCAGGGAGCGGGAGACGCAGTATTTT.

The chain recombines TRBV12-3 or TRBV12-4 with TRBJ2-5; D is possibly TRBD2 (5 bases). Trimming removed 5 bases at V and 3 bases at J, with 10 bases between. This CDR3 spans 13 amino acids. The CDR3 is CASSLIGKETQYF. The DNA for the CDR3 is TGTGCCAGCAGTCTAATCGGGAAAGAGACCCAGTACTTC.